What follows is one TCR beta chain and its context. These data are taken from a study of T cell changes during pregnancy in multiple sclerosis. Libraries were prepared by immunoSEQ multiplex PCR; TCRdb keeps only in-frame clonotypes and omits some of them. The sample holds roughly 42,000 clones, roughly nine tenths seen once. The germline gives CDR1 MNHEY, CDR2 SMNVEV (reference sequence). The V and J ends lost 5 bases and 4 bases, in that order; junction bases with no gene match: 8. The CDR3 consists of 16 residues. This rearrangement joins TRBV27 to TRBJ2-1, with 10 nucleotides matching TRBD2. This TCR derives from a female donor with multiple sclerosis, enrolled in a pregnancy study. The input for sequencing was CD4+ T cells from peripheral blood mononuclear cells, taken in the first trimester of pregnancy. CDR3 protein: CASSALAGDPYNEQFF. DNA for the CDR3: TGTGCCAGCAGTGCCCTAGCGGGAGACCCGTACAATGAGCAGTTCTTC.